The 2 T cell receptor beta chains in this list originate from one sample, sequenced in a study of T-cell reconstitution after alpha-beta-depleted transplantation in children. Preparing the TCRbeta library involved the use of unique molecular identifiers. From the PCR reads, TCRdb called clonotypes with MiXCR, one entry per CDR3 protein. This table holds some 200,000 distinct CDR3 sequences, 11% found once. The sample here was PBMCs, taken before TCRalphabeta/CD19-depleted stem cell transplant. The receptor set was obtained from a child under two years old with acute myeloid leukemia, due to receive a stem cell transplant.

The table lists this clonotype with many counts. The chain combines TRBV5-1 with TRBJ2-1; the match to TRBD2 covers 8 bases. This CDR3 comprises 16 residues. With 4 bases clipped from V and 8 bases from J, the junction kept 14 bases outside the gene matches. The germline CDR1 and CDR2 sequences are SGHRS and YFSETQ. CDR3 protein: CASSPPGAGGPHEQFF. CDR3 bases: TGCGCCAGCAGCCCCCCGGGGGCGGGAGGCCCCCATGAGCAGTTCTTC.

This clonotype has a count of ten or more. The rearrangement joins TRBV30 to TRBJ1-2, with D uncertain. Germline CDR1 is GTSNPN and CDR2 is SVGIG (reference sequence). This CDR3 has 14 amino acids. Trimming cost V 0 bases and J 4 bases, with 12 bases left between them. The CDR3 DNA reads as TGTGCCTGGAGTGTAGTTAGGGAAAGCTATGGCTACACCTTC. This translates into CAWSVVRESYGYTF.